This TCR beta chain comes out of a study of shared clonotypes between healthy human individuals. This table comes from immunoSEQ multiplex PCR, and its TCRdb copy is limited to in-frame clones, with some not included. The repertoire holds 2 million to 3 million clones, with over 85% as singletons. In the case of this clone: The identical CDR3 is also encoded by other nucleotide sequences in the sample.

Material: naive CD4+ T cells from PBMCs. Subset meaning: CD45RA+ positively selected. This TCR was recovered from a man aged 18-30 years in good health. Some clones in this sample may be carry-over from other donors' samples.

CDR3 DNA sequence: TGTGCCAGCAGTGAAACAGGAAGAGAAAAACTGTTTTTT. This encodes CASSETGREKLFF. The chain couples TRBV2 to TRBJ1-4; a weak D match, TRBD1 (5 bases). From germline, CDR1 is SNHLY and CDR2 FYNNEI. The CDR3 has 13 residues. V dropped 2 bases and J dropped 8 bases, with 9 bases sitting between them.